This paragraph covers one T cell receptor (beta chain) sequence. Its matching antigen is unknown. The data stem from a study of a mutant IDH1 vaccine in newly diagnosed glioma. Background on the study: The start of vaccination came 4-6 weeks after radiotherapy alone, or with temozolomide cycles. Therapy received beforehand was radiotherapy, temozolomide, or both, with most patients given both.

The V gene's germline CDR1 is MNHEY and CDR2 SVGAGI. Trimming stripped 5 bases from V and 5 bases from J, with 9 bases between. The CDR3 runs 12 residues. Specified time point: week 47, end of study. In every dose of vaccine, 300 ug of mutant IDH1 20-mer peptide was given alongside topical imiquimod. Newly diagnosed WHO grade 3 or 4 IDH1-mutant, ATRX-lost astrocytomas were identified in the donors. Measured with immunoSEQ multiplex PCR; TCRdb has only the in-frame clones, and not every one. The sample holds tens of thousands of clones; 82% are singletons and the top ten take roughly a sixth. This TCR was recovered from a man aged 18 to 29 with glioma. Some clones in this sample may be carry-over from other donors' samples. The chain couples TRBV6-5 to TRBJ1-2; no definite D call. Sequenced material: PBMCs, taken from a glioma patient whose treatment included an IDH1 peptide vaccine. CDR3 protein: CASSPLGYGYTF. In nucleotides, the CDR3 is TGTGCCAGCAGTCCCCTGGGGTATGGCTACACCTTC.